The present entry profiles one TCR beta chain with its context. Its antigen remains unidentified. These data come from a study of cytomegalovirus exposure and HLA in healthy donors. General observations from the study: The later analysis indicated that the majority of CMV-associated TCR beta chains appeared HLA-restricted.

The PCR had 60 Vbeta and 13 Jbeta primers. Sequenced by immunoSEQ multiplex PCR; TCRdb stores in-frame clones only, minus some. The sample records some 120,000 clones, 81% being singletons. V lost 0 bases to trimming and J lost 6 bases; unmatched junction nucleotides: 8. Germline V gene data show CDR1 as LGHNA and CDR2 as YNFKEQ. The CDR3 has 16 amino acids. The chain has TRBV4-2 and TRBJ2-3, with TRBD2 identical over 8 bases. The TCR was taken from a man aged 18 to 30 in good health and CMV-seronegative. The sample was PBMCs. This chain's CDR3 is CASSQDRGGTGDTQYF. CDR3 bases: TGTGCCAGCAGCCAAGATCGGGGGGGAACGGGGGATACGCAGTATTTT.